This TCR beta chain was identified in a study of regulatory dendritic cells for organ transplantation listed by TCRdb under 2017. Background on the whole study: Before and after allostimulation with regulatory or mature dendritic cells, TCRbeta repertoires were sequenced from sorted naive and memory CD4+ and CD8+ T cells.

Study-wide findings and limitations: Repertoires were highly diverse in naive CD4+ and CD8+ T cells, less diverse in memory cells, and most oligoclonal in memory CD8+ cells. In both subjects, allostimulation led to expansion of memory CD8+ clones, though the expansion induced by regulatory dendritic cells appeared to be more limited than that induced by mature dendritic cells. Only a couple of subjects were sequenced, and the authors noted considerable between-individual heterogeneity in the alloreactive memory CD8+ T cell pool. Of the resting subsets, memory CD8+ T cells had the largest number of alloreactive TCR clonotypes.

Concerning this clone itself: Its antigen has not been determined. No much larger clone is present one base from it, and per-base qualities are unavailable.

FACS was used to sort naive T cells as CD45RA+ cells and memory T cells as CD45RO+ CD4+ or CD8+ cells. The T cells used for TCR sequencing were obtained from a couple of healthy control subjects. Unstimulated sorted T cell subsets served as baseline controls for the mixed lymphocyte reactions. The Qiagen DNeasy Blood & Tissue Kit was used for extraction of genomic DNA. The CDR3 covers 13 residues, taking in both the cysteine and the phenylalanine. The kept DNA is CDR3 alone, 39 bases in frame from the first base. The germline V gene (reference sequence) gives CDR1 as MNHEY and CDR2 as SMNVEV. V lost 7 bases and J lost 3 bases; the stretch between them is 9 bases long. The TCRbeta CDR3 regions were amplified in a multiplexed two-step PCR with Vbeta-specific forward primers and Jbeta-specific reverse primers. Through the immunoSEQ service, TCRbeta libraries were sequenced on an Illumina instrument. The study's processing was this. V, D and J genes were assigned using IMGT annotation, and counts were corrected for multiplex PCR bias using synthetic CDR3 analogues. The immunoSEQ Analyzer calculated repertoire clonality as one minus the normalized Shannon entropy. Fisher's exact test with Benjamini-Hochberg false discovery rate control was used to define clonal expansion, with two-tailed P<0.01. TCRdb's version of the immuneACCESS table is confined to in-frame rearrangements and falls short of the full clone set. An unresolved V gene accounts for under half of the shortfall where checked; the remainder is of unknown origin. V, J and clone size derive from that table, while D and trimming were established from the DNA sequence. The sample table shows about 34,000 clones, and 85% to 90% are seen once. The ten largest clones add up to 0.05% to 0.07% of the sample.

Sequencing input: naive CD4+ T cells from blood. The cell subset or site label for this specimen denotes: CD45RA+ naive T cells. The TCR sequence derives from a human donor in good health. Recombination connected TRBV27 to TRBJ2-2, with the D gene not confidently named. CDR3 sequence: CASTPRDTGELFF. The DNA sequence follows: TGTGCCAGCACCCCCCGGGACACCGGGGAGCTGTTTTTT.